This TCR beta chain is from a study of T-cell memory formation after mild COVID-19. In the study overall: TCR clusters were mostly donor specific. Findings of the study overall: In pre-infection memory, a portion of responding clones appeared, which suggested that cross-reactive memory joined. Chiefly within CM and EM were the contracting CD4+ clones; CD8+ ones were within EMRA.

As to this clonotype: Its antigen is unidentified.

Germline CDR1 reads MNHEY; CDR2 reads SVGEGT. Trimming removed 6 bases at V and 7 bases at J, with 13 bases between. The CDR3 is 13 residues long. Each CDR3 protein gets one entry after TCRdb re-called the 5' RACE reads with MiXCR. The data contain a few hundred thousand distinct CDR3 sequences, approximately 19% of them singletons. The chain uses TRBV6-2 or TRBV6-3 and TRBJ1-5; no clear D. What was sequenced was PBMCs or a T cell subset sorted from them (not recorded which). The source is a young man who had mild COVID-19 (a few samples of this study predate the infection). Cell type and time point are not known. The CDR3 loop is CASRGGGYQPQHF. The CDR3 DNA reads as TGTGCCAGCAGAGGAGGAGGGTACCAGCCCCAGCATTTT.